The text below deals with one T cell receptor beta chain. Its antigen is still unknown. These data belong to a study of CD8+CD57+ T cells in acquired aplastic anemia. Study as a whole: The average for DNA from sorted CD4+ and CD8+ cells was 3.2 ug. Broader study findings: There were 25 to 30 CD8+ CDR3 sequences that occurred in both patients and controls.

TCR beta VDJ combinations and CDR3 sequences were profiled from genomic DNA. From the reads, TCRdb called clonotypes with MiXCR, one entry per CDR3 protein. The table has about 170,000 distinct CDR3 sequences, 55% to 70% seen once; the top ten hold 45% to 55%. Germline CDR1 SGHRS, CDR2 YFSETQ. The CDR3 runs 13 residues. V was shortened by 0 bases and J by 7 bases, with 11 bases between the two germline ends. This rearrangement joins TRBV5-1 to TRBJ2-7; TRBD2 is a possible D gene (5 bases). The sequenced material came from sorted CD4+, CD8+, or CD8+CD57+ T cells (not recorded which) from PBMCs. The receptor comes from a human donor in good health. The CDR3 loop reads CASSLGGAREQYF. In DNA form, the CDR3 reads TGCGCCAGCAGCTTGGGGGGAGCACGGGAGCAGTACTTC.